This is a list of T cell receptor beta chains from one sample in a study of beta chain features in type 1 diabetes. TCRdb keeps only in-frame clones here, not all; method: immunoSEQ multiplex PCR. The sample consists of 600,000 to 700,000 clones, around 12% of them appearing once. The sample was naive CD4+ T cells from blood. The receptors originated from a man between 25 and 39 years old with type 1 diabetes. Each CDR3 is given with its conserved first and last residue. The D gene is left open where the match is weak. A row's size may be missing; if present it is once, few, many or a size class.

D: .
J: TRBJ2-5
size: .
V: TRBV7-8
DNA: TGTGCCAGCAGCTTAGAAACGGGGCGAGGGGAGACCCAGTACTTC
CDR3: CASSLETGRGETQYF

D: .
J: TRBJ2-7
size: .
V: TRBV7-2
DNA: TGTGCCAGCAGCTTAGTGGTGGGGCCGAGGGAGCAGTACTTC
CDR3: CASSLVVGPREQYF

D: .
J: TRBJ2-5
size: .
V: TRBV2
DNA: TGTGCCAGCAGTCCAACCCGACCTAGTCAGTACTTC
CDR3: CASSPTRPSQYF

D: TRBD1
J: TRBJ2-5
size: .
V: TRBV5-1
DNA: TGCGCCAGCAGCAGGACAGGGACCGAAGAGACCCAGTACTTC
CDR3: CASSRTGTEETQYF

D: .
J: TRBJ1-4
size: few
V: TRBV23-1
DNA: TGCGCCAGCAGTCAATCGCGGGCAGATAATGAAAAACTGTTTTTT
CDR3: CASSQSRADNEKLFF

D: .
J: TRBJ2-1
size: .
V: TRBV9
DNA: TGTGCCAGCAGTCATAGTACTAGGGACGATGAGCAGTTCTTC
CDR3: CASSHSTRDDEQFF

D: .
J: TRBJ2-1
size: few
V: TRBV7-9
DNA: TGTGCCAGCAGCTTACAGACAGGCCGCTCCTACAATGAGCAGTTCTTC
CDR3: CASSLQTGRSYNEQFF

D: .
J: TRBJ1-1
size: .
V: TRBV9
DNA: TGTGCCAGCAGCGTATCCGGGGCAGACACTGAAGCTTTCTTT
CDR3: CASSVSGADTEAFF

D: .
J: TRBJ2-5
size: .
V: TRBV29-1
DNA: TGCAGCGTCACAGTCAGCAGAGAGACCCAGTACTTC
CDR3: CSVTVSRETQYF

D: TRBD1
J: TRBJ2-7
size: few
V: TRBV29-1
DNA: TGCAGCGTTGAATCGCGACAGGGTGACTACGAGCAGTACTTC
CDR3: CSVESRQGDYEQYF

D: .
J: TRBJ1-2
size: .
V: TRBV4-3
DNA: TGCGCCAGCAGCCAAGATCATGGCTCCGGCGGCTACACCTTC
CDR3: CASSQDHGSGGYTF

D: .
J: TRBJ1-2
size: few
V: TRBV18
DNA: TGTGCCAGCTCACCGGGGGATCATGGCTACACCTTC
CDR3: CASSPGDHGYTF

D: .
J: TRBJ2-7
size: many
V: TRBV16
DNA: TGTGCCAGCAGCCACGAAGGGGAGGAGTACTTC
CDR3: CASSHEGEEYF

D: TRBD2
J: TRBJ2-3
size: .
V: TRBV7-9
DNA: TGTGCCAGCAGCAAACGGGGGGGAGATACGCAGTATTTT
CDR3: CASSKRGGDTQYF

D: .
J: TRBJ2-4
size: .
V: TRBV25-1
DNA: TGTGCCAGCAGTGGGGCAGGGGCAAAAAACATTCAGTACTTC
CDR3: CASSGAGAKNIQYF

D: .
J: TRBJ2-7
size: few
V: TRBV29-1
DNA: TGCAGCGCCGGAACAGCGGGCAGCGGCGAGCAGTACTTC
CDR3: CSAGTAGSGEQYF

D: .
J: TRBJ2-3
size: .
V: TRBV9
DNA: TGTGCCAGCAGCGTAGTAGGGGGAATCACAGATACGCAGTATTTT
CDR3: CASSVVGGITDTQYF

D: .
J: TRBJ2-7
size: .
V: TRBV4-3
DNA: TGCGCCAGCAGCCAAGAAGGACTAACGTCCGAGCAGTACTTC
CDR3: CASSQEGLTSEQYF

D: TRBD2
J: TRBJ2-7
size: .
V: TRBV7-6
DNA: TGTGCCAGCAGCTTAGCAATAGCGGGGGGGCGTCGCGAGCAGTACTTC
CDR3: CASSLAIAGGRREQYF

D: .
J: TRBJ2-3
size: .
V: TRBV29-1
DNA: TGCAGCGTTGCAGGACAGCCGAGCACAGATACGCAGTATTTT
CDR3: CSVAGQPSTDTQYF

D: .
J: TRBJ2-7
size: .
V: TRBV4-2
DNA: TGTGCCAGCAGCCCAGCTGGGACTGCCGCCGAGCAGTACTTC
CDR3: CASSPAGTAAEQYF

D: .
J: TRBJ2-5
size: few
V: TRBV5-1
DNA: TGCGCCAGCAGCCGCGGACAGCCCTTGTACCAAGAGACCCAGTACTTC
CDR3: CASSRGQPLYQETQYF

D: .
J: TRBJ2-5
size: few
V: TRBV9
DNA: TGTGCCAGCAGCCCTGAGCCGCTTGGAGAGACCCAGTACTTC
CDR3: CASSPEPLGETQYF

D: TRBD1
J: TRBJ1-2
size: once
V: TRBV27
DNA: TGTGCCAGCAGGGAAACAGGGGGCGACTATGGCTACACCTTC
CDR3: CASRETGGDYGYTF

D: .
J: TRBJ1-2
size: .
V: TRBV9
DNA: TGTGCCAGCAGCGTCAAGGGGGGCGAAGGGGATGGCTACACCTTC
CDR3: CASSVKGGEGDGYTF

D: TRBD1
J: TRBJ2-3
size: .
V: TRBV28
DNA: TGTGCCAGCCGGACAGGTCAAGGGGTGGATACGCAGTATTTT
CDR3: CASRTGQGVDTQYF

D: TRBD2
J: TRBJ2-1
size: .
V: TRBV4-2
DNA: TGTGCCAGCAGCCAAGATATGCGGGGGGCTAAATCCTACAATGAGCAGTTCTTC
CDR3: CASSQDMRGAKSYNEQFF

D: .
J: TRBJ2-5
size: .
V: TRBV9
DNA: TGTGCCAGCAGCGTAGGGCAGGGAGGAGAGACCCAGTACTTC
CDR3: CASSVGQGGETQYF

D: TRBD1
J: TRBJ1-4
size: few
V: TRBV4-3
DNA: TGCGCCAGCAGAGTCGACAGGGGCGGAGAAAAACTGTTTTTT
CDR3: CASRVDRGGEKLFF

D: .
J: TRBJ2-5
size: few
V: TRBV30
DNA: TGTGCCTGGAGTGGGCGAGAGACCCAGTACTTC
CDR3: CAWSGRETQYF

D: .
J: TRBJ2-5
size: few
V: TRBV14
DNA: TGTGCCAGCAGCCCACGGGGGCGGGAGACCCAGTACTTC
CDR3: CASSPRGRETQYF

D: .
J: TRBJ2-1
size: few
V: TRBV7-2
DNA: TGTGCCAGCAGCCGGCCAGGGATTGATGAGCAGTTCTTC
CDR3: CASSRPGIDEQFF

D: .
J: TRBJ2-6
size: few
V: TRBV4-3
DNA: TGCGCCAGCAGCCACGAGAAACCTTCCCTTTCTGGGGCCAACGTCCTGACTTTC
CDR3: CASSHEKPSLSGANVLTF

D: .
J: TRBJ2-1
size: few
V: TRBV28
DNA: TGTGCCAGCAGGAAACAGGGCCCCACCTACAATGAGCAGTTCTTC
CDR3: CASRKQGPTYNEQFF

D: .
J: TRBJ2-3
size: .
V: TRBV19
DNA: TGTGCCAGTAGTACAGGGATGGCAGATACGCAGTATTTT
CDR3: CASSTGMADTQYF

D: .
J: TRBJ2-2
size: .
V: TRBV11-3
DNA: TGTGCCAGCAGCTTAGAGGAGACCGGGGAGCTGTTTTTT
CDR3: CASSLEETGELFF

D: .
J: TRBJ1-1
size: few
V: TRBV6-5
DNA: TGTGCCAGCAGTTTCGACAGGAACACTGAAGCTTTCTTT
CDR3: CASSFDRNTEAFF

D: .
J: TRBJ2-7
size: .
V: TRBV23-1
DNA: TGCGCCAGCAGTCAATCGAGGAAACTAAGACCTTACGAGCAGTACTTC
CDR3: CASSQSRKLRPYEQYF

D: .
J: TRBJ2-3
size: .
V: TRBV7-2
DNA: TGTGCCAGCAGCTTAATGCAGCGGGGCACAGATACGCAGTATTTT
CDR3: CASSLMQRGTDTQYF

D: .
J: TRBJ2-1
size: few
V: TRBV7-2
DNA: TGTGCCAGCAGACCTTCCCCCGGAGGTGAGCAGTTCTTC
CDR3: CASRPSPGGEQFF

D: .
J: TRBJ1-1
size: .
V: TRBV25-1
DNA: TGTGCCAGCAGTGGCCTAGGCACTGAAGCTTTCTTT
CDR3: CASSGLGTEAFF

D: .
J: TRBJ1-2
size: .
V: TRBV9
DNA: TGTGCCAGCGCGCACTACTCAACATATGGCTACACCTTC
CDR3: CASAHYSTYGYTF

D: .
J: TRBJ1-2
size: few
V: TRBV4-3
DNA: TGCGCCAGCAGCCAAGACGCCCGCCTCTACTATGGCTACACCTTC
CDR3: CASSQDARLYYGYTF

D: TRBD1
J: TRBJ2-1
size: few
V: TRBV15
DNA: TGTGCCACCAGCGGAAGAAGACAGGGCAATGAGCAGTTCTTC
CDR3: CATSGRRQGNEQFF

D: .
J: TRBJ2-2
size: few
V: TRBV16
DNA: TGTGCCAGCAGCCCTTGGGCCGGGGAGCTGTTTTTT
CDR3: CASSPWAGELFF

D: .
J: TRBJ1-5
size: few
V: TRBV5-1
DNA: TGCGCCAGCAGCTTGGTCGGAGGGGCCAATCAGCCCCAGCATTTT
CDR3: CASSLVGGANQPQHF

D: TRBD2
J: TRBJ2-1
size: .
V: TRBV9
DNA: TGTGCCAGCAGTACGACTAGCCCAAGCTCCTACAATGAGCAGTTCTTC
CDR3: CASSTTSPSSYNEQFF

D: .
J: TRBJ2-7
size: once
V: TRBV13
DNA: TGTGCCAGCAGCTTTACAGAAAACGAGCAGTACTTC
CDR3: CASSFTENEQYF

D: TRBD1
J: TRBJ1-2
size: few
V: TRBV7-9
DNA: TGTGCCAGCACCCCGGGGACAGGGAACTATGGCTACACCTTC
CDR3: CASTPGTGNYGYTF